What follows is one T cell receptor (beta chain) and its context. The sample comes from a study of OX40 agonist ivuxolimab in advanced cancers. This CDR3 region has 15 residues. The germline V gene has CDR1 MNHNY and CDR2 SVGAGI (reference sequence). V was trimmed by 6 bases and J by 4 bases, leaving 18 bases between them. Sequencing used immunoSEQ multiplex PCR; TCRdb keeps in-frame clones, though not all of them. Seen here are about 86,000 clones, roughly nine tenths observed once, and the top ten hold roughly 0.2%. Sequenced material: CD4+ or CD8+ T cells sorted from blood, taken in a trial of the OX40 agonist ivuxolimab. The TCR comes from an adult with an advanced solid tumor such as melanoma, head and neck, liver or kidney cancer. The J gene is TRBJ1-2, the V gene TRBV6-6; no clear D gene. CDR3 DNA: TGTGCCAGCAGGTCGAGCAGTCGAGGATCCTATGGCTACACCTTC. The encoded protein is CASRSSSRGSYGYTF.